This TCR beta chain originates from a study of neurological immune-mediated disorders. Whole-study findings and limits: CDR3 amino acid sequences found in expanded clones were never shared across subjects, suggesting private repertoires in all groups.

CDR1 is SQVTM and CDR2 is ANQGSEA in the germline V gene. This CDR3 has 15 residues. Trimming removed 2 bases from V and 3 bases from J, with 14 bases in between. TCRdb processed the 5' RACE reads anew with MiXCR; each CDR3 protein has one entry. The sample contains 70,000 to 95,000 distinct CDR3 sequences, over 10% of which appear only once. As to time point: longitudinal time-point 2. A total of 2 million PBMCs stored at -80 degrees C provided the unsorted libraries. This clonotype was counted at least ten times. Its cognate antigen is unknown. What was sequenced was PBMCs. This TCR was recovered from a female donor with HTLV-1-associated myelopathy (HAM/TSP). The rearrangement links TRBV29-1 to TRBJ1-5; unclear D gene. CDR3 residues: CSVEHPGNPNQPQHF. The CDR3 nucleotides read TGCAGCGTTGAACACCCAGGAAACCCCAATCAGCCCCAGCATTTT.